This T cell receptor beta chain originates from a study of cytomegalovirus exposure and HLA in healthy donors. PCR primers comprised 60 Vbeta and 13 Jbeta primers. This table comes from immunoSEQ multiplex PCR, and its TCRdb copy is limited to in-frame clones, with some not included. The sample contains over 150,000 clones, 80% to 90% of which appear only once. The junction had 11 bases not matched to a gene; V was cut back by 6 bases and J by 0 bases. CDR3 length: 19 amino acids. Germline V gene lookup returns CDR1 KGHSH and CDR2 LQKENI. This clonotype was sampled from a woman aged 45-60 years in good health and CMV-seronegative. This chain joins TRBV18 and TRBJ2-1; 13 bases are shared with TRBD2. The specimen sequenced was PBMCs. CDR3: CASSPTSGGLTSSYNEQFF. DNA of the CDR3: TGTGCCAGCTCGCCGACTAGCGGGGGGCTGACGAGCTCCTACAATGAGCAGTTCTTC.